A selection of T cell receptor beta chains follows, all from one sample in a study of cytomegalovirus exposure and HLA in healthy donors. Profiling relied on immunoSEQ multiplex PCR, and the TCRdb table lists in-frame clones only, not all of them. The table has 90,000 to 120,000 clones, 74% seen once. The sequenced sample consisted of PBMCs. Every receptor here comes from a man aged 50-60 years in good health and CMV-seropositive. The CDR3 runs from the conserved cysteine through the conserved F or W. A D gene is named only where the DNA matches it firmly. Clone size is stated in some rows and not others, as once, few, many or a class when expanded.

size: once; V: TRBV2; J: TRBJ1-2; D: .; CDR3: CASSGPTTRYGYTF; DNA: TGTGCCAGCAGTGGCCCCACTACACGCTATGGCTACACCTTC
size: .; V: TRBV10-3; J: TRBJ1-1; D: .; CDR3: CAIKFSDRNTEAFF; DNA: TGTGCCATAAAATTCTCGGACAGGAACACTGAAGCTTTCTTT
size: .; V: TRBV10-3; J: TRBJ2-3; D: TRBD1; CDR3: CAISESIGGEPDTQYF; DNA: TGTGCCATCAGTGAGTCCATAGGGGGCGAGCCCGATACGCAGTATTTT
size: .; V: TRBV5-6; J: TRBJ1-2; D: .; CDR3: CASSLGGPYSGYTF; DNA: TGTGCCAGCAGCTTGGGGGGGCCTTACTCCGGCTACACCTTC
size: .; V: TRBV5-1; J: TRBJ2-7; D: .; CDR3: CASRYSARDFYEQYF; DNA: TGCGCCAGCAGATACTCAGCCCGGGACTTCTACGAGCAGTACTTC
size: few; V: TRBV5-1; J: TRBJ2-3; D: .; CDR3: CASTGGYVGFTDTQYF; DNA: TGCGCCAGCACCGGGGGTTATGTAGGTTTCACAGATACGCAGTATTTT
size: .; V: TRBV7-8; J: TRBJ1-5; D: .; CDR3: CASSLVRAGVSNQPQHF; DNA: TGTGCCAGCAGCTTAGTCCGGGCAGGGGTGAGCAATCAGCCCCAGCATTTT
size: .; V: TRBV9; J: TRBJ2-7; D: TRBD1; CDR3: CASSPGGWEQYF; DNA: TGTGCCAGCAGCCCAGGGGGCTGGGAGCAGTACTTC
size: once; V: TRBV10-2; J: TRBJ2-7; D: .; CDR3: CASTSGLIPSEQYF; DNA: TGCGCCAGCACAAGCGGACTAATCCCCTCCGAGCAGTACTTC
size: .; V: TRBV9; J: TRBJ2-1; D: .; CDR3: CASSVSGQSSYNEQFF; DNA: TGTGCCAGCAGCGTTTCTGGACAGAGCTCCTACAATGAGCAGTTCTTC